This T cell receptor beta chain was captured by sequencing in a study of CD8+ T cells in alopecia areata. Overall study findings and caveats: A large proportion of expanded lesional clones were detected persisting in scalp and blood during tofacitinib.

Sequencing used cDNA as its template, made by extracting RNA and reverse transcribing it. TCRdb keeps only in-frame clones here, not all; method: immunoSEQ multiplex PCR. The table shows 200,000 to 250,000 clones, with approximately 72% occurring only once. The treatment is: oral pan-JAK inhibitor, 5-10 mg twice daily. Worth noting for this clone: Antigen: not known.

With 5 bases removed from V and 5 bases from J, the gap between germline ends came to 13 bases. From germline, CDR1 is SGHTA and CDR2 FQGNSA. The CDR3 contains 13 residues. The receptor comes from a human donor with alopecia areata. Sequenced here: CD4+ T cells sorted from blood, sampled at roughly week 45, from a patient treated with tofacitinib. The chain joins TRBV7-2 to TRBJ2-7; the D is unclear. Written as DNA, the CDR3 is TGTGCCAGCAGCCGAGCTAGGACCCACGAGCAGTACTTC. Protein sequence: CASSRARTHEQYF.